The entry below describes one T cell receptor (beta chain). In the original processing: Amplification of reference gene primers was used by the study to estimate nucleated cell counts. TCRdb's copy holds only in-frame clones and misses some; the assay was immunoSEQ multiplex PCR. That table gives V, J and clone size, and the DNA gave D and trimming. Of 210,000 or so clones listed, over 75% are singletons. The source of the sample is a study of blood T cell repertoires in COVID-19. Study summary: Researchers got acute and convalescent COVID-19 samples from the United States, Italy and Spain. PBMCs, B-cell-depleted T cells, or T cells were the source of the cDNA or gDNA that made up the material.

V lost 2 bases, J lost 3 bases, and 13 bases lay in between. Germline V gene sequence: CDR1 MNHNS, CDR2 SASEGT. There are 15 residues in the CDR3. Sequenced sample: peripheral blood. This chain links TRBV6-1 with TRBJ1-1; a possible D gene is TRBD1 (5 bases). The receptor comes from a woman aged 40 to 50 who had recovered from COVID-19. Written as DNA, the CDR3 is TGTGCCAGCAGTGAATGGGGTTTCAGGGACACTGAAGCTTTCTTT. Amino acids: CASSEWGFRDTEAFF.